This TCR beta chain stems from a study of T cells after yellow fever vaccination. For the study at large: It was SMART-Seq v4 Ultra Low Input that prepared the fractions with low cell numbers. Overall study results and limits: The secondary response peaked faster, at day 5 versus 15, but was weaker. There was a possibility that FACS-sorted repertoires contained abundant clonotypes contaminating from the bulk population.

V shed 2 bases and J 8 bases; nucleotides not matched to a gene: 8. The CDR3 length is 15 residues. The germline CDR1 and CDR2 sequences are LNHDA and SQIVND (reference sequence). The authors made TCR cDNA by 5'RACE template switching, adding a universal primer site and UMIs. A single record per CDR3 protein comes from TCRdb applying MiXCR to the 5' RACE reads. The sample gives almost 600,000 distinct CDR3 sequences, roughly 14% of which show up once; over 11% is in the top ten. This clonotype was recorded at least ten times. Its specificity is not known. The sequence derives from a man under 40 who received the YFV17D yellow fever vaccine. The V call is TRBV19, the J call TRBJ2-1, with 8 bases that match TRBD2. Sequenced here: PBMCs, sampled on the day of the yellow fever booster vaccination. The CDR3 region is CASSILGLGHHEQFF. CDR3 DNA: TGTGCCAGTAGTATACTGGGACTAGGCCACCATGAGCAGTTCTTC.